A selection of T cell receptor beta chains follows, all from one sample in a study of blood T cell repertoires in COVID-19. Data came from immunoSEQ multiplex PCR; TCRdb stores just in-frame clones and leaves some out. The repertoire has over 75,000 clones, roughly 90% of them found once; the top ten carry around 1.5%. Sequenced: peripheral blood. These receptors all come from a human donor with active COVID-19. The donor label of this sample is uncertain. CDR3s include the opening cysteine and the closing phenylalanine or tryptophan. The D gene is left open where the match is weak. Not all rows give a size; the values are once, few, many and, for expanded clones, a class.

D: TRBD1
size: -
J: TRBJ2-5
V: TRBV7-2
CDR3: CASSPTGGGETQYF

D: TRBD2
size: -
J: TRBJ2-3
V: TRBV6-5
CDR3: CASSYSASGGTDTQYF

D: TRBD1
size: -
J: TRBJ1-5
V: TRBV4-3
CDR3: CASSTHRGGQPQHF

D: TRBD2
size: -
J: TRBJ2-1
V: TRBV2
CDR3: CAGSGLASAGEQFF

D: -
size: -
J: TRBJ1-2
V: TRBV28
CDR3: CASSLFRRDYGYTF

D: TRBD1
size: -
J: TRBJ1-5
V: TRBV4-1
CDR3: CASSQDTGQAQYSNQPQHF

D: -
size: -
J: TRBJ1-2
V: TRBV9
CDR3: CASSAVSGGRGGYTF

D: -
size: -
J: TRBJ1-1
V: TRBV5-1
CDR3: CASSEGRGDTEAFF

D: -
size: -
J: TRBJ1-5
V: TRBV7-8
CDR3: CASSFTVGRPQHF

D: -
size: -
J: TRBJ1-2
V: TRBV28
CDR3: CASYKGVYGYTF

D: TRBD2
size: -
J: TRBJ2-2
V: TRBV19
CDR3: CASSIGLAGVNGELFF

D: -
size: -
J: TRBJ1-5
V: TRBV24-1
CDR3: CATSVLWAGKVGNQPQHF

D: -
size: -
J: TRBJ2-1
V: TRBV5-1
CDR3: CASSLGAVDEQFF

D: -
size: once
J: TRBJ2-7
V: TRBV5-4
CDR3: CASSLDQASEQYF

D: TRBD1
size: -
J: TRBJ2-2
V: TRBV5-1
CDR3: CASSPWGPGGTGELFF

D: TRBD2
size: -
J: TRBJ2-5
V: TRBV25-1
CDR3: CASSQLRGAGTQYF

D: TRBD1
size: once
J: TRBJ2-7
V: TRBV28
CDR3: CASTQTGQEQYF

D: -
size: -
J: TRBJ2-1
V: TRBV11-3
CDR3: CASSLGAVPYNEQFF

D: -
size: -
J: TRBJ1-1
V: TRBV28
CDR3: CASSLPRNTEAFF

D: -
size: -
J: TRBJ2-7
V: TRBV28
CDR3: CASSLSVSVGSYEQYF